These 32 T cell receptor beta chains originate from one sample sequenced in a study of T-cell memory formation after mild COVID-19. TCRdb itself ran the 5' RACE reads through MiXCR, one entry per CDR3 protein. Among 470,000 or so distinct CDR3 sequences listed, about 23% were seen once. Material: PBMCs or a T cell subset sorted from them (not recorded which). Receptors were obtained from an adult woman who had mild COVID-19 (a few samples of this study predate the infection). Cell type and time point are not known.

This clonotype has a count of ten or more. The chain uses TRBV12-3 or TRBV12-4 and TRBJ2-3; 9 bases match TRBD2. J lost 0 bases, V lost 6 bases, and 1 base had no gene match. There are 14 residues in the CDR3. The CDR3 loop is CASRLAGSTDTQYF. The DNA for the CDR3 is TGTGCCAGCAGGCTAGCGGGGAGCACAGATACGCAGTATTTT.

This clonotype was observed a handful of times. The gene calls are TRBV24-1 and TRBJ1-2, with unresolved D. Germline-derived CDR1 and CDR2 are KGHDR and SFDVKD. Between the trimmed V and J ends, which lost 5 bases and 2 bases, there was a span of 8 bases. This CDR3 contains 13 residues. Written as DNA, the CDR3 is TGTGCCACCAGTGGCGCCGGCAACTATGGCTACACCTTC. Its translation: CATSGAGNYGYTF.

This chain connects TRBV4-2 to TRBJ2-7; 12 positions match TRBD2. This CDR3 has 16 residues. Per germline, CDR1 LGHNA and CDR2 YNFKEQ. With 4 bases clipped from V and 3 bases from J, the junction kept 7 bases outside the gene matches. CDR3: CASSLPSGGADYEQYF. For the CDR3, the DNA is TGTGCCAGCAGCCTGCCTAGCGGGGGGGCCGACTACGAGCAGTACTTC.

This clonotype came up once. V is TRBV27 and J is TRBJ2-1; no definite D call. The V end lost 5 bases, the J end lost 4 bases, and 15 bases lay between the germline ends. The CDR3 sequence is 15 residues long. From germline, CDR1 is MNHEY and CDR2 SMNVEV (reference sequence). CDR3 bases: TGTGCCAGCAGTCAGACCCTCTGGTTATACAATGAGCAGTTCTTC. It codes for CASSQTLWLYNEQFF.

This clonotype came up a few times. CDR3 bases: TGTGCCAGCAGCGTAGAAAGCGGAGGGAAAAATGAGCAGTTCTTC. Translated: CASSVESGGKNEQFF. This chain connects TRBV9 to TRBJ2-1; D may be TRBD2 (6 bases). CDR3 size: 15 residues. The V gene lost 0 bases and the J gene lost 7 bases, with 14 bases spanning the gap. CDR1 is SGDLS and CDR2 is YYNGEE in the germline V gene.

This clonotype was seen only a few times. This rearrangement joins TRBV4-3 to TRBJ2-3; D gene unclear. The CDR3 is 15 residues long. From germline, CDR1 is LGHNA and CDR2 YSLEER. The germline V and J ends were trimmed by 0 bases and 1 base, with 8 bases remaining between them. CDR3 amino acids: CASSQDTGGTDTQYF. The CDR3 nucleotides are TGCGCCAGCAGCCAAGATACTGGGGGCACAGATACGCAGTATTTT.

This clonotype was detected a few times. Being one base from a much bigger clone, this may be a read error. V is TRBV21-1 and J is TRBJ2-7. TRBV21-1 has pseudogene status. This CDR3 contains 11 residues. The DNA of the CDR3 is TGTGCCAGCAGCAAAGGTTACGAGCAGTACTTC. Translating gives CASSKGYEQYF.

V and J are TRBV4-2 and TRBJ2-7; D is uncertain. The germline V gene has CDR1 LGHNA and CDR2 YNFKEQ. Trimming shortened V by 0 bases and J by 0 bases, and 9 bases separated the two germline ends. This CDR3 comprises 15 residues. This CDR3 reads CASSQDGVSSYEQYF. The CDR3 DNA follows: TGTGCCAGCAGCCAAGATGGGGTCAGCTCCTACGAGCAGTACTTC.

This chain links TRBV27 with TRBJ2-6; D possibly corresponds to TRBD2 (5 bases). Trimming left V 8 bases short and J 4 bases short, with 27 bases between. From germline, CDR1 is MNHEY and CDR2 SMNVEV (reference sequence). The CDR3 has 19 amino acids. The CDR3 DNA reads TGTGCCAGCGGGGAGCTGGGCGGCAGCCCAACGTCAGGGGCCAACGTCCTGACTTTC. It codes for CASGELGGSPTSGANVLTF.

V is TRBV12-3 or TRBV12-4 and J is TRBJ2-1; 9 bases are shared with TRBD1. Matching the DNA end better, TRBJ2-7 makes the J call doubtful. The CDR3 totals 15 residues. Here the CDR3 DNA reads TGTGCCAGCAGTTTCTGGGACAGGGCGGTACCCGAGCAGTACTTC. This encodes CASSFWDRAVPEQYF.

The V call is TRBV19, the J call TRBJ1-3; D unresolved. V lost 4 bases, J lost 2 bases, and 9 bases lay in between. CDR3 length: 14 amino acids. Germline CDR1 is LNHDA and CDR2 is SQIVND (reference sequence). The CDR3 region is CASSNDFAGNTIYF. CDR3 nucleotide sequence: TGTGCCAGTAGTAATGATTTCGCTGGAAACACCATATATTTT.

This clonotype has just a few counts. V and J are TRBV4-1 and TRBJ2-7, with TRBD1 identical over 11 bases. The trim removed 4 bases at V and 1 base at J, leaving 9 bases unmatched. This CDR3 is built from 17 residues. Germline CDR1 is MGHRA and CDR2 is YSYEKL. This CDR3 is CASSLGEGQGVSYEQYF. The CDR3 bases are TGCGCCAGCAGCCTGGGGGAGGGACAGGGGGTATCCTACGAGCAGTACTTC.

This sequence joins TRBV24-1 and TRBJ2-3; the match to TRBD1 covers 7 bases. Germline-derived CDR1 and CDR2 are KGHDR and SFDVKD. With V trimmed by 7 bases and J by 1 base, 7 bases remained unmatched. CDR3 length: 15 residues. As DNA, the CDR3 is TGTGCCACCAGCGCTACAGGGGCGGGCACAGATACGCAGTATTTT. Translated: CATSATGAGTDTQYF.

This clonotype turned up a few times. This rearrangement joins TRBV6-5 to TRBJ2-5; D uncertain. The CDR3 is made up of 13 amino acids. V was shortened by 5 bases and J by 6 bases, with 13 bases between the two germline ends. Per the germline V gene, CDR1 is MNHEY and CDR2 is SVGAGI. CDR3 sequence (DNA): TGTGCCAGCAGTAGAGGTCCCCTGAAGACCCAGTACTTC. Translating it yields CASSRGPLKTQYF.

The chain combines TRBV5-4 with TRBJ2-7, with 15 positions matching TRBD2. This CDR3 is 16 amino acids long. Germline lookup yields CDR1 SGHNT and CDR2 YYREEE (reference sequence). V lost 4 bases to trimming and J lost 3 bases; unmatched junction nucleotides: 5. The CDR3: CASSARGLAGGYEQYF. Written as DNA, the CDR3 is TGTGCCAGCAGCGCCAGGGGACTAGCGGGGGGCTACGAGCAGTACTTC.

The sample holds a few counts of this clonotype. The chain couples TRBV20-1 to TRBJ2-7; perhaps D is TRBD1 or TRBD2 (6 bases each). Trimming removed 0 bases from V and 2 bases from J, with 14 bases in between. The CDR3 is 15 amino acids. CDR1 and CDR2 (germline): DFQATT, SNEGSKA (reference sequence). CDR3 in DNA: TGCAGTGCTAGAGATAAGGGGGAGGCCACCTACGAGCAGTACTTC. Its protein product is CSARDKGEATYEQYF.

This clonotype has just a few counts. The J gene is TRBJ1-1, the V gene TRBV29-1, with 8 nucleotides matching TRBD1. CDR3 size: 15 residues. The V and J ends lost 5 bases and 1 base, in that order; junction bases with no gene match: 9. Germline-derived CDR1 and CDR2 are SQVTM and ANQGSEA. The CDR3 sequence is CSVPGQGQQNTEAFF. CDR3 DNA: TGCAGCGTTCCTGGACAGGGCCAACAGAACACTGAAGCTTTCTTT. The full variable domain, its missing parts supplied by reference TRBV29-1 and TRBJ1-1, is SAVISQKPSRDICQRGTSLTIQCQVDSQVTMMFWYRQQPGQSLTLIATANQGSEATYESGFVIDKFPISRPNLTFSTLTVSNMSPEDSSIYLCSVPGQGQQNTEAFFGQGTRLTVV.

This chain connects TRBV7-2 to TRBJ2-7; tentatively, D is TRBD2 (6 bases). The CDR3 loop spans 16 amino acids. CDR1 SGHTA and CDR2 FQGNSA come from the germline V gene. Trimming cost V 1 base and J 2 bases, with 15 bases left between them. CDR3 loop: CASSLEAGPVTYEQYF. DNA of the CDR3: TGTGCCAGCAGCTTAGAGGCGGGGCCCGTCACCTACGAGCAGTACTTC.

This clonotype was counted between two and nine times. The chain recombines TRBV3-1 with TRBJ2-1, with 10 nucleotides matching TRBD2. In germline, CDR1 is LGHDT, CDR2 YNNKEL (reference sequence). J gave up 9 bases and V 4 bases, and 18 bases lay outside the gene matches. The CDR3 is 18 amino acids. The CDR3 DNA reads TGTGCCAGCAGCCCTCTCCAATCTAGCGGGAGCATTCCCATTGAGCAGTTCTTC. This translates into CASSPLQSSGSIPIEQFF.

The chain combines TRBV4-3 with TRBJ1-1, with D maybe TRBD1 (6 bases). The CDR3 runs 16 residues. CDR1 and CDR2 from the germline V gene are LGHNA and YSLEER. Trimming cost V 0 bases and J 2 bases, with 13 bases left between them. CDR3 sequence (DNA): TGCGCCAGCAGCCAAGATCGGACAGCATATAACACTGAAGCTTTCTTT. It specifies CASSQDRTAYNTEAFF.

V is TRBV15 and J is TRBJ2-3; perhaps TRBD2 as D (5 bases). Germline CDR1 reads LNHNV; CDR2 reads YYDKDF (reference sequence). The CDR3 totals 13 residues. V was shortened by 0 bases and J by 8 bases, with 9 bases between the two germline ends. CDR3 in amino acids: CATSRDKRGTQYF. The CDR3 nucleotides are TGTGCCACCAGCAGAGATAAACGGGGTACGCAGTATTTT.

The chain joins TRBV20-1 to TRBJ2-7; D gene uncertain. Germline V gene lookup returns CDR1 DFQATT and CDR2 SNEGSKA (reference sequence). The CDR3 has 13 amino acids. The germline V and J ends were trimmed by 1 base and 2 bases, with 9 bases remaining between them. CDR3 bases: TGCAGTGCTAGAGGGTCCACCCCCTACGAGCAGTACTTC. Protein: CSARGSTPYEQYF.

This chain joins TRBV7-6 and TRBJ2-3; D is unclear. Between the trimmed V and J ends, which lost 4 bases and 7 bases, there was a span of 18 bases. The germline V gene has CDR1 SGHVS and CDR2 FNYEAQ. CDR3 length equals 15 residues. The CDR3 reads CASSSTAHRRNTQYF. CDR3 nucleotide sequence: TGTGCCAGCAGCTCCACAGCCCACCGAAGAAATACGCAGTATTTT. The complete variable domain, with remaining parts taken from reference TRBV7-6 and TRBJ2-3, reads GAGVSQSPRYKVTKRGQDVALRCDPISGHVSLYWYRQALGQGPEFLTYFNYEAQQDKSGLPNDRFSAERPEGSISTLTIQRTEQRDSAMYRCASSSTAHRRNTQYFGPGTRLTVL.

The sample holds a few counts of this clonotype. The chain is built from TRBV5-1 and TRBJ2-5; TRBD2 matches 12 bases. This CDR3 has 16 residues. Germline assignment: CDR1 SGHRS and CDR2 YFSETQ. V lost 4 bases to trimming and J lost 5 bases; unmatched junction nucleotides: 9. The CDR3 sequence is CASSTLAGGPLETQYF. The CDR3 coding sequence is TGCGCCAGCAGCACCCTAGCGGGGGGGCCTCTGGAGACCCAGTACTTC.

The chain recombines TRBV3-1 with TRBJ1-5; D not certain. The CDR3 is 15 residues long. The germline V and J ends were trimmed by 1 base and 0 bases, with 7 bases remaining between them. The V gene's germline CDR1 is LGHDT and CDR2 YNNKEL (reference sequence). The chain's CDR3 is CASSQGSVSNQPQHF. CDR3 in DNA: TGTGCCAGCAGCCAAGGGTCAGTTAGCAATCAGCCCCAGCATTTT.

This clonotype turned up a few times. V gene TRBV7-9 combines with J gene TRBJ2-7; D unclear. The ends were cut back, 2 bases at V and 2 bases at J, with 13 bases in the middle. Germline CDR1 SEHNR, CDR2 FQNEAQ (reference sequence). The CDR3 runs 15 residues. CDR3 in amino acids: CASSLSGSSAYEQYF. The CDR3 bases are TGTGCCAGCAGCTTATCGGGCAGTTCCGCCTACGAGCAGTACTTC.

This clonotype came up a few times. The chain carries TRBV7-6 and TRBJ2-1; D may be TRBD1 (5 bases). This CDR3 is built from 15 residues. Germline lookup yields CDR1 SGHVS and CDR2 FNYEAQ. V was pared by 5 bases and J by 7 bases, with 18 bases between. CDR3 loop: CASSQARPGSNEQFF. CDR3 in DNA: TGTGCCAGCAGCCAGGCCCGGCCAGGGTCTAATGAGCAGTTCTTC.

The V gene is TRBV7-9, the J gene TRBJ2-5; TRBD2 agrees at 8 bases. There are 16 residues in the CDR3. Germline V lookup: CDR1 SEHNR, CDR2 FQNEAQ (reference sequence). J gave up 5 bases and V 7 bases, and 15 bases lay outside the gene matches. DNA of the CDR3: TGTGCCAGCAAAGCAGAAGGGGCCGGGAGGGGCGAGACCCAGTACTTC. Encoded protein: CASKAEGAGRGETQYF.

The rearrangement joins TRBV24-1 to TRBJ2-1; D is uncertain. The CDR3 covers 14 residues. The germline V and J ends were trimmed by 1 base and 10 bases, with 13 bases remaining between them. CDR1 is KGHDR and CDR2 is SFDVKD in the germline V gene. The CDR3 bases are TGTGCCACCAGTGATTTCGGACCAACCGTGGAGCAGTTCTTC. It yields the protein CATSDFGPTVEQFF.

This clonotype was found a few times. The chain recombines TRBV6-6 with TRBJ2-3; D might be TRBD2 (5 bases). V was pared by 9 bases and J by 6 bases, with 16 bases between. This CDR3 spans 13 amino acids. Looked up from germline, CDR1 is MNHNY and CDR2 is SVGAGI (reference sequence). CDR3: CASKGPAGDTQYF. In nucleotides, the CDR3 is TGTGCCAGTAAAGGCCCGGCGGGCGATACGCAGTATTTT.

The CDR3 DNA sequence: TGTGCCAGCAGTTACTCGATGCAGGGGGTGCGCAATGAGCAGTTCTTC. It encodes CASSYSMQGVRNEQFF. The V call is TRBV6-5, the J call TRBJ2-1; 7 bases line up with TRBD1. The CDR3 totals 16 residues. V shed 0 bases and J 6 bases; nucleotides not matched to a gene: 8. The germline gives CDR1 MNHEY, CDR2 SVGAGI.

This clonotype was observed a few times. This chain joins TRBV5-1 and TRBJ1-6, with a possible D match to TRBD1 (6 bases). The V end was cut by 4 bases, the J end by 10 bases, with 15 bases between. The V gene's germline CDR1 is SGHRS and CDR2 YFSETQ. CDR3 length: 14 residues. DNA of the CDR3: TGCGCCAGCAGCCAGGGACATGGCATGTCACCCCTCCACTTT. Translated, it gives CASSQGHGMSPLHF.